The clone carrying this T cell receptor (beta chain) was seen a handful of times. Its antigen is unknown. These data originate in a study of cytomegalovirus exposure and HLA in healthy donors. At the level of the study: A subsequent analysis reported that the 120 or so validation repertoires were produced on the same platform that had also been used for the roughly 670 first-cohort repertoires.

The assay was immunoSEQ multiplex PCR, and TCRdb's table has in-frame clones only and misses some. The sample lists some 140,000 clones, roughly 81% occurring once. Regarding the study as a whole: The authors listed 164 TCR beta chains as cytomegalovirus-associated. Through in vitro validation, a few CMV-associated chains were shown to be specific for CMV antigens. Later, an analysis found that TCR clusters from the first cohort tended to co-occur in the 130 or so validation repertoires.

Trimming pared 3 bases from V and 13 bases from J, leaving 15 bases between. The CDR3 consists of 13 residues. Per germline, CDR1 MDHEN and CDR2 SYDVKM. Source material: PBMCs. The chain recombines TRBV28 with TRBJ1-4; a weak D match, TRBD1 (6 bases). The source of this sequence is a woman aged 25 to 39 in good health and CMV-seronegative. The CDR3 nucleotides read TGTGCCAGCAGTTTGGGGGGGCCGAACGGACTGTTTTTT. Encoded protein: CASSLGGPNGLFF.